These 2 T cell receptor beta chains were sequenced from one sample in a study of a mutant IDH1 vaccine in newly diagnosed glioma. Indicated time point: week 47, end of study. Topical imiquimod was applied with each vaccine dose, which held 300 ug of mutant IDH1 20-mer peptide. Only in-frame clones appear in the TCRdb table, and some are missing; sequencing was by immunoSEQ multiplex PCR. In the table there are roughly 32,000 clones, over 85% of which are singletons. No antigen is known for these receptors. The sequences come from PBMCs, collected from a glioma patient whose treatment included an IDH1 peptide vaccine. These receptors came from a man aged 35 to 55 with glioma.

V usage is TRBV7-2 and J usage is TRBJ2-2; D might be TRBD2 (5 bases). Trimming stripped 1 base from V and 4 bases from J, with 16 bases between. Germline CDR1 reads SGHTA; CDR2 reads FQGNSA. This CDR3 has 17 amino acids. CDR3 sequence reads: CASSLGGRLKGTGELFF. Here the CDR3 DNA reads TGTGCCAGCAGCTTAGGTGGCAGACTAAAGGGCACCGGGGAGCTGTTTTTT.

The sample holds one count of this clone. The rearrangement uses TRBV7-9 and TRBJ2-1; 8 nucleotides align to TRBD1. CDR1 and CDR2 (germline): SEHNR, FQNEAQ (reference sequence). The CDR3 is 13 residues long. V lost 7 bases, J lost 9 bases, and 8 bases stayed unmatched. CDR3 amino acids: CASNSGRGLEQFF. The CDR3 DNA follows: TGTGCCAGCAATTCCGGCAGGGGGCTTGAGCAGTTCTTC.